A selection of T cell receptor beta chains follows, all from one sample in a study of cytomegalovirus exposure and HLA in healthy donors. Assay: immunoSEQ multiplex PCR; the TCRdb copy retains only in-frame clones and omits some. The data contain about 140,000 clones, 70% to 90% of them seen just once; the ten biggest clones take up almost 1.5%. The sample consisted of PBMCs. The receptors derive from a woman younger than 45 in good health and CMV-seronegative. The CDR3 runs from the conserved cysteine through the conserved F or W. Each record gives: CDR3 protein, CDR3 DNA, J gene, V gene, CDR3 length, D gene, clone size. D genes are given only for firm matches. Clone size is given for some rows only: seen once, a few or many times, or a class if the clone is expanded.

CASSYRLDYNEQFF,TGTGCCAGCAGTTACCGACTAGACTACAATGAGCAGTTCTTC,TRBJ2-1,TRBV7-9,14,-,-
CASSYRLDRDYNEQFF,TGTGCCAGCAGCTACCGACTAGACAGAGACTACAATGAGCAGTTCTTC,TRBJ2-1,TRBV7-9,16,-,-
CASSVEGVYNEQFF,TGTGCCAGCAGCGTAGAGGGGGTCTACAATGAGCAGTTCTTC,TRBJ2-1,TRBV9,14,-,-
CASSGRDSNYEQYF,TGTGCCAGCAGCGGCCGGGACTCCAACTACGAGCAGTACTTC,TRBJ2-7,TRBV9,14,-,-
CASSESDPGERGYTF,TGCGCCAGCAGTGAGTCGGATCCCGGGGAACGCGGCTACACCTTC,TRBJ1-2,TRBV10-1,15,-,once
CASSELQLGNTIYF,TGTGCCAGCAGTGAGTTACAGTTAGGAAACACCATATATTTT,TRBJ1-3,TRBV2,14,-,-
CASSAWDSSYEQYF,TGTGCCAGCAGTGCTTGGGACAGCTCCTACGAGCAGTACTTC,TRBJ2-7,TRBV6-1,14,TRBD1,few
CASRDRGPTDTQYF,TGTGCCAGCAGGGACAGGGGGCCAACAGATACGCAGTATTTT,TRBJ2-3,TRBV6-1,14,TRBD1,once
CSVSPPPGRGGYEQYF,TGCAGCGTTTCTCCCCCCCCAGGTAGGGGTGGCTACGAGCAGTACTTC,TRBJ2-7,TRBV29-1,16,-,-
CSVEDAFRDAFF,TGCAGCGTTGAGGATGCGTTTCGGGATGCTTTCTTT,TRBJ1-1,TRBV29-1,12,-,-
CASSTGTGITNTGELFF,TGTGCTAGCAGCACCGGGACAGGCATCACGAACACCGGGGAGCTGTTTTTT,TRBJ2-2,TRBV7-7,17,TRBD1,-
CASSFSPPETQGRETQYF,TGTGCCAGCAGTTTTTCCCCCCCCGAAACACAGGGCCGGGAGACCCAGTACTTC,TRBJ2-5,TRBV27,18,-,-
CASSLDPGYTEAFF,TGTGCCAGCAGCTTAGATCCGGGGTACACTGAAGCTTTCTTT,TRBJ1-1,TRBV11-2,14,-,few
CASSQEGRNQPQHF,TGCGCCAGCAGCCAAGAGGGGCGGAATCAGCCCCAGCATTTT,TRBJ1-5,TRBV4-1,14,-,-
CASSLDGFPGNTIYF,TGTGCCAGCAGCTTAGATGGCTTCCCAGGGAACACCATATATTTT,TRBJ1-3,TRBV7-2,15,-,-
CASSLQGRGNTIYF,TGTGCCAGCAGCCTACAGGGACGAGGAAACACCATATATTTT,TRBJ1-3,TRBV7-3,14,-,-
CSASRYYEQYF,TGCAGTGCTAGTCGGTACTACGAGCAGTACTTC,TRBJ2-7,TRBV20-1,11,-,-
CSVSQVNNEQFF,TGCAGCGTGTCACAGGTTAACAATGAGCAGTTCTTC,TRBJ2-1,TRBV29-1,12,-,-
CAWSASLSGGQETQYF,TGTGCCTGGAGTGCGTCCCTGTCAGGGGGCCAAGAGACCCAGTACTTC,TRBJ2-5,TRBV30,16,TRBD1,-
CAWSDLRRGSPLHF,TGTGCCTGGAGTGATCTACGGAGAGGTTCACCCCTCCACTTT,TRBJ1-6,TRBV30,14,-,-
CASSLAGRVNTEAFF,TGTGCCAGCAGCTTAGCCGGTCGGGTCAACACTGAAGCTTTCTTT,TRBJ1-1,TRBV7-2,15,-,-
CASSGLAGTGGRGYTF,TGTGCCAGCAGTGGGCTCGCCGGGACAGGAGGCCGTGGCTACACCTTC,TRBJ1-2,TRBV2,16,TRBD1,-
CASSPKGQGNTGELFF,TGTGCCAGCTCACCAAAGGGACAGGGGAACACCGGGGAGCTGTTTTTT,TRBJ2-2,TRBV18,16,TRBD1,-